The rows below give T cell receptor beta chains drawn from one sample of a study of radiotherapy plus CTLA-4 blockade in lung cancer. The method was immunoSEQ multiplex PCR; TCRdb's version includes in-frame clones alone and lacks a portion of them. The sample consists of roughly 110,000 clones, over 65% of them appearing once. The input for sequencing was peripheral blood, taken from a patient treated with radiotherapy plus ipilimumab. The source of these receptors is a human donor with non-small cell lung cancer that progressed on radiotherapy plus ipilimumab. Some clones in this sample may be carry-over from other donors' samples. Both conserved end residues are part of each CDR3. The D gene is left open where the match is weak. Clone size is given for some rows only: seen once, a few or many times, or a class if the clone is expanded.

clone_size	v_call	d_call	j_call	cdr3_aa	cdr3_nt
-	TRBV2	-	TRBJ2-7	CASSGEGSSYEQYF	TGTGCCAGCAGTGGCGAGGGGTCCTCCTACGAGCAGTACTTC
-	TRBV5-1	TRBD2	TRBJ2-5	CASSNSGGGETQYF	TGCGCCAGCAGCAATAGCGGGGGGGGAGAGACCCAGTACTTC
-	TRBV18	-	TRBJ2-7	CASSPPSHPAYEQYF	TGTGCCAGCTCACCACCATCACACCCGGCCTACGAGCAGTACTTC
-	TRBV7-2	TRBD1	TRBJ1-2	CASSLDISGTAYGYTF	TGTGCCAGCAGCTTAGATATATCCGGGACAGCTTATGGCTACACCTTC
few	TRBV11-1	-	TRBJ2-1	CASSSRGRGATYNEQFF	TGTGCCAGCAGTTCCCGGGGGCGGGGCGCAACCTACAATGAGCAGTTCTTC
once	TRBV9	-	TRBJ2-2	CASSAHVIQGNTGELFF	TGTGCCAGCAGCGCCCATGTGATACAGGGGAACACCGGGGAGCTGTTTTTT
-	TRBV5-6	TRBD1	TRBJ1-5	CASSRWGTVNQPQHF	TGTGCCAGCAGCCGGTGGGGGACAGTAAATCAGCCCCAGCATTTT
-	TRBV6-5	-	TRBJ2-7	CASGISSYEQYF	TGTGCCAGTGGGATTAGCTCCTACGAGCAGTACTTC
-	TRBV2	-	TRBJ1-6	CASSEFRTANSPLHF	TGTGCCAGCAGTGAATTCCGGACAGCAAATTCACCCCTCCACTTT
-	TRBV28	TRBD1	TRBJ1-1	CASRQTGPNTEAFF	TGTGCCAGCCGCCAGACAGGGCCGAACACTGAAGCTTTCTTT
-	TRBV7-9	TRBD1	TRBJ1-2	CASSQTNGGTGVGYTF	TGTGCCAGCAGCCAAACGAACGGAGGGACAGGGGTCGGCTACACCTTC
-	TRBV18	-	TRBJ1-5	CASSSDSDHQPQHF	TGTGCCAGCTCATCGGACAGTGATCATCAGCCCCAGCATTTT
-	TRBV9	-	TRBJ1-6	CASSGDGAYSPLHF	TGTGCCAGCAGCGGGGACGGAGCCTATTCACCCCTCCACTTT
-	TRBV7-7	-	TRBJ2-1	CASSSAPPPSHNEQFF	TGTGCTAGCAGCTCAGCCCCTCCGCCCAGTCACAATGAGCAGTTCTTC
once	TRBV29-1	-	TRBJ1-4	CSVFSGEKLFF	TGCAGCGTGTTCAGCGGCGAAAAACTGTTTTTT
-	TRBV5-1	TRBD2	TRBJ2-7	CASSWGGDYPYEQYF	TGCGCCAGCAGCTGGGGGGGGGACTACCCCTACGAGCAGTACTTC
-	TRBV11-3	-	TRBJ2-1	CASSLRNNEQFF	TGTGCCAGCAGCCTTAGGAACAATGAGCAGTTCTTC
-	TRBV29-1	-	TRBJ2-3	CSVVGVVDTQYF	TGCAGCGTTGTCGGGGTTGTAGATACGCAGTATTTT
-	TRBV5-1	-	TRBJ2-1	CASSLGTVRGSYNEQFF	TGCGCCAGCAGCTTAGGGACGGTGAGAGGTTCCTACAATGAGCAGTTCTTC
-	TRBV4-2	TRBD1	TRBJ1-2	CASSQEGTAFNYGYTF	TGTGCCAGCAGCCAAGAAGGGACAGCCTTTAACTATGGCTACACCTTC
-	TRBV7-6	-	TRBJ2-3	CASSLALGNTDTQYF	TGTGCCAGCAGCTTAGCGCTCGGTAACACAGATACGCAGTATTTT
-	TRBV5-1	TRBD1	TRBJ1-1	CASSRTDRAHTEAFF	TGCGCCAGCAGCCGAACGGACAGGGCCCACACTGAAGCTTTCTTT
once	TRBV14	-	TRBJ1-1	CASSRDFPNTEAFF	TGTGCCAGCAGCCGGGACTTCCCGAACACTGAAGCTTTCTTT
-	TRBV5-6	-	TRBJ2-1	CASSRLGGTNEQFF	TGTGCCAGCAGCCGCCTCGGGGGTACGAATGAGCAGTTCTTC
-	TRBV14	-	TRBJ1-4	CASSQLTGNEKLFF	TGTGCCAGCAGCCAGCTAACAGGGAATGAAAAACTGTTTTTT
few	TRBV21-1	-	TRBJ2-4	CASSKQGTGKKLAKNIQYF	TGTGCCAGCAGCAAACAGGGGACAGGGAAGAAGCTAGCCAAAAACATTCAGTACTTC
-	TRBV7-9	TRBD1	TRBJ1-4	CASSLRTGLNEKLFF	TGTGCCAGCAGCTTAAGGACAGGGCTTAATGAAAAACTGTTTTTT
few	TRBV2	-	TRBJ2-5	CASKFQETQYF	TGTGCCAGCAAATTCCAAGAGACCCAGTACTTC
-	TRBV29-1	TRBD1	TRBJ2-2	CSVGQENTGELFF	TGCAGCGTAGGACAGGAAAACACCGGGGAGCTGTTTTTT
-	TRBV5-5	TRBD1	TRBJ1-2	CASSPRQGVTNYGYTF	TGTGCCAGCAGCCCCCGACAGGGGGTTACTAACTATGGCTACACCTTC
once	TRBV19	TRBD2	TRBJ2-7	CASQTGPGGLEQYF	TGTGCCAGCCAGACCGGCCCGGGGGGGCTTGAGCAGTACTTC
-	TRBV7-3	-	TRBJ2-3	CASSLLGAGTGETQYF	TGTGCCAGCAGCCTCCTGGGTGCTGGGACCGGGGAGACGCAGTATTTT
-	TRBV30	-	TRBJ2-3	CAWSPGPSAGTDTQYF	TGTGCCTGGAGTCCGGGACCTTCCGCCGGCACAGATACGCAGTATTTT
-	TRBV7-2	-	TRBJ1-6	CASSSIRTGLLSPLHF	TGTGCCAGCAGCTCAATTCGAACAGGGTTGCTTTCACCCCTCCACTTT
-	TRBV6-5	TRBD1	TRBJ2-7	CASRLRQGSYEQYF	TGTGCCAGCAGACTCAGACAGGGATCCTACGAGCAGTACTTC
once	TRBV25-1	TRBD2	TRBJ2-3	CASSGYSGSGGTTDTQYF	TGTGCCAGCAGTGGCTACTCGGGTAGCGGGGGGACCACAGATACGCAGTATTTT
-	TRBV7-3	TRBD1	TRBJ1-2	CASSRGQGDGYTF	TGTGCCAGCAGCCGTGGACAGGGAGATGGCTACACCTTC
-	TRBV11-2	-	TRBJ2-7	CASSFSGTLPYEQYF	TGTGCCAGCAGCTTTTCCGGGACACTGCCCTACGAGCAGTACTTC
-	TRBV5-5	-	TRBJ2-4	CASSSRDGLNIQYF	TGTGCCAGCAGCTCCCGGGACGGACTAAACATTCAGTACTTC
-	TRBV14	-	TRBJ2-5	CASSQVRGRETQYF	TGTGCCAGCAGCCAAGTTCGTGGTAGGGAGACCCAGTACTTC
-	TRBV5-1	TRBD1	TRBJ2-3	CASSLGTGGRTDTQYF	TGCGCCAGCAGCTTGGGAACAGGGGGCAGGACAGATACGCAGTATTTT
few	TRBV5-3	-	TRBJ2-7	CARSFSDRIYEQYF	TGTGCCAGAAGCTTTTCGGATCGAATTTACGAGCAGTACTTC
-	TRBV29-1	-	TRBJ2-3	CSVLGFGADTQYF	TGCAGCGTTCTGGGGTTTGGCGCAGATACGCAGTATTTT